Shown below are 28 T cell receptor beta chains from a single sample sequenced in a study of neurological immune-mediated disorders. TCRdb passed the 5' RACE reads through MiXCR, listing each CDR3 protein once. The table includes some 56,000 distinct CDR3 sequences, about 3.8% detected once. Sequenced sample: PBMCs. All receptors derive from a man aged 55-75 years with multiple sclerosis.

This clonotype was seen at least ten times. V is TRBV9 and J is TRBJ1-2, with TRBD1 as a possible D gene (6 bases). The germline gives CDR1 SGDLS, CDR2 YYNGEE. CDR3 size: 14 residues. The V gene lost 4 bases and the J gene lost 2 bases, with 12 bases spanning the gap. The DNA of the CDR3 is TGTGCCAGCAGCCCCAGGGGACTAAACTATGGCTACACCTTC. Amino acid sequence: CASSPRGLNYGYTF.

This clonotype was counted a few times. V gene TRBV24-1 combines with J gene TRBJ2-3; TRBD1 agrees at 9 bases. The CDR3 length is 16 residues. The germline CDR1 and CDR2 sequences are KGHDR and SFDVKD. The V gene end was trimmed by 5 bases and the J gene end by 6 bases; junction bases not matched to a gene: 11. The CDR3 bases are TGTGCCACCAGTGGGCCGAACAGGGGGCTAAGGGATACGCAGTATTTT. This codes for CATSGPNRGLRDTQYF.

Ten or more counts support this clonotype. The chain's CDR3 is CSAYSGGAVNEQFF. CDR3 coding DNA: TGCAGTGCATATAGCGGGGGGGCCGTCAATGAGCAGTTCTTC. The chain recombines TRBV20-1 with TRBJ2-1; the match to TRBD2 covers 11 bases. Germline CDR1 and CDR2: DFQATT and SNEGSKA (reference sequence). The CDR3 totals 14 residues. The junction had 7 bases not matched to a gene; V was cut back by 6 bases and J by 6 bases.

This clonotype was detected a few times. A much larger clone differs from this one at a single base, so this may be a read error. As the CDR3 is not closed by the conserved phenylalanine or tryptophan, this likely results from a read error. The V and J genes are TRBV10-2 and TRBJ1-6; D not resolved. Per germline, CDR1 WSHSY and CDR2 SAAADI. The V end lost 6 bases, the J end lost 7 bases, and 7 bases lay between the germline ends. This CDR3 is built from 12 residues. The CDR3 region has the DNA TGCGCCAGCAGCGGGGAGAATTCACCCCTCCACATT. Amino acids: CASSGENSPLHI.

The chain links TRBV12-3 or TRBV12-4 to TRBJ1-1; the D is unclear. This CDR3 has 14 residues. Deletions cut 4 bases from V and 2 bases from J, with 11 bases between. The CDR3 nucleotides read TGTGCCAGCAGTTACGGAAAGGGAAACACTGAAGCTTTCTTT. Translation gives CASSYGKGNTEAFF.

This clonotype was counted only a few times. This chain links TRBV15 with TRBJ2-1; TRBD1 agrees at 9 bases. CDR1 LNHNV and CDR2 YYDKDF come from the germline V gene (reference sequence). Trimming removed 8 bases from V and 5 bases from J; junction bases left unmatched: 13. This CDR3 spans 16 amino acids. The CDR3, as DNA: TGTGCCACCGGCAAAACCGGGACAGGGATCGACAATGAGCAGTTCTTC. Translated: CATGKTGTGIDNEQFF.

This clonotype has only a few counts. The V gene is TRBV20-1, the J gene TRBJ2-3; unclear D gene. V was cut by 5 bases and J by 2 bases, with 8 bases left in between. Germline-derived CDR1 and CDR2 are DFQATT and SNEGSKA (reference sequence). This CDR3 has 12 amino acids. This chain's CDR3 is CSAPGNTDTQYF. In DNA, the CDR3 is TGCAGTGCTCCTGGTAACACAGATACGCAGTATTTT.

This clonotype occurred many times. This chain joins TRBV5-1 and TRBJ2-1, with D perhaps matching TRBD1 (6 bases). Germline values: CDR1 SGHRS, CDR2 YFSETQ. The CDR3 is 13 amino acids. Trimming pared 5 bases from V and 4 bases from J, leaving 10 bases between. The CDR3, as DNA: TGCGCCAGCAGTCTGGACAGTTACAATGAGCAGTTCTTC. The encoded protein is CASSLDSYNEQFF.

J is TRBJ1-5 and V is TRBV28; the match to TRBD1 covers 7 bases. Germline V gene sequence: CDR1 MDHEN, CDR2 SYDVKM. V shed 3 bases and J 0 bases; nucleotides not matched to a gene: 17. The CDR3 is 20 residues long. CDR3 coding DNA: TGTGCCAGCAGTTTGGGTTTGAGGGGGCGCGGCCGTCATAGCAATCAGCCCCAGCATTTT. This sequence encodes CASSLGLRGRGRHSNQPQHF.

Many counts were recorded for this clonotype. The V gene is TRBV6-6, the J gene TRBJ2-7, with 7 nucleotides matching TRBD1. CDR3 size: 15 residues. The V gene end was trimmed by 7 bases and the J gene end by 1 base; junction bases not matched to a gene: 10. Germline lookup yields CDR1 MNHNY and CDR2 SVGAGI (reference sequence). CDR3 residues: CASTSSRDRSYEQYF. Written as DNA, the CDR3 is TGTGCCAGCACCTCAAGTAGGGACAGATCCTACGAGCAGTACTTC.

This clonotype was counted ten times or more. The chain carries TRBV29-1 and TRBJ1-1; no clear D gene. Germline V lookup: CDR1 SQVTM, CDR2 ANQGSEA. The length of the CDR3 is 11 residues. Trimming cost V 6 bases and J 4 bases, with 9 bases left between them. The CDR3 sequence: CSVDFGTEAFF. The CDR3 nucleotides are TGCAGCGTGGACTTTGGCACTGAAGCTTTCTTT.

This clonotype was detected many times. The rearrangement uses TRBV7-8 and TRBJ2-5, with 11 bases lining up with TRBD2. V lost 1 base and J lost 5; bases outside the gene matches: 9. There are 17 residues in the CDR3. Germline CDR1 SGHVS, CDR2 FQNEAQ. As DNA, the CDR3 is TGTGCCAGCAGCTTAGGCACCCCTAGCGGGAGGTGGGAGACCCAGTACTTC. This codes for CASSLGTPSGRWETQYF.

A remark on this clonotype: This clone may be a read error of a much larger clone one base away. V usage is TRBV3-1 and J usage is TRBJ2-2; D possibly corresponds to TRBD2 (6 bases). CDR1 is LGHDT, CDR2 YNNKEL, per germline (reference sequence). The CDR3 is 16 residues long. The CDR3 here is CASSPISGALTGALFF. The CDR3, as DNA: TGTGCCAGCAGTCCGATCTCGGGAGCCCTCACCGGGGCGCTGTTTTTT.

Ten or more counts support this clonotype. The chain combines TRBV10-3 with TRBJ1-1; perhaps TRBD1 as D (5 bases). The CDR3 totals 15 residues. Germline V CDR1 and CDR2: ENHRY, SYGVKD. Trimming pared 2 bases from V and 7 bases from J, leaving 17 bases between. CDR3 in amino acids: CAISEVPQSGGEAFF. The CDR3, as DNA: TGTGCCATCAGTGAGGTCCCCCAAAGCGGGGGTGAAGCTTTCTTT.

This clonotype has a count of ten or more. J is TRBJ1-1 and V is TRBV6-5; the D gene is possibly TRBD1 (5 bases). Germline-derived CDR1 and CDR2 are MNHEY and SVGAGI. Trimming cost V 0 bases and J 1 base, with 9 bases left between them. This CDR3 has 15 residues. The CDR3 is CASSYSPGQNTEAFF. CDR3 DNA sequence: TGTGCCAGCAGTTACTCCCCCGGACAGAACACTGAAGCTTTCTTT.

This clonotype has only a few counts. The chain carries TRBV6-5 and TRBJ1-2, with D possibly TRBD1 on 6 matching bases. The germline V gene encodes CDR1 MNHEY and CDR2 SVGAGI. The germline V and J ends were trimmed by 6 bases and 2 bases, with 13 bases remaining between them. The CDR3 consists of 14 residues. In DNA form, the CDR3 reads TGTGCCAGCAGCCCTACAGGGTTCAACTATGGCTACACCTTC. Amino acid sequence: CASSPTGFNYGYTF.

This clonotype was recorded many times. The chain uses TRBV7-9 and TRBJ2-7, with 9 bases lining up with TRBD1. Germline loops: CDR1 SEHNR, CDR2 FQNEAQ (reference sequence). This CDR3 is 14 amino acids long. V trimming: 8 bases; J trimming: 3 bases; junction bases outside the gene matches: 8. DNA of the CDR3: TGTGCCAGCGCACAACAGGGGGCGGGCTACGAGCAGTACTTC. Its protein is CASAQQGAGYEQYF.

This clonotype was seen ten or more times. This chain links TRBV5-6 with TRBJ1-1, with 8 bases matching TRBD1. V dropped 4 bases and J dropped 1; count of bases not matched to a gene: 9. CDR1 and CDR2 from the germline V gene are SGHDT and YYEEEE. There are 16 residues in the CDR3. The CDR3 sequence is CASSPPRTGRNTEAFF. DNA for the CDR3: TGTGCCAGCAGCCCGCCCCGGACAGGGAGGAACACTGAAGCTTTCTTT.

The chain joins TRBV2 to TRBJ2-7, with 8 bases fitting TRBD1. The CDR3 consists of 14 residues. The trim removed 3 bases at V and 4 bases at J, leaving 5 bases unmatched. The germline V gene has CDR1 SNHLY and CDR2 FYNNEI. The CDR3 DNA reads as TGTGCCAGCAGTGAGCAGGGGGCGCTTTACGAGCAGTACTTC. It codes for CASSEQGALYEQYF.

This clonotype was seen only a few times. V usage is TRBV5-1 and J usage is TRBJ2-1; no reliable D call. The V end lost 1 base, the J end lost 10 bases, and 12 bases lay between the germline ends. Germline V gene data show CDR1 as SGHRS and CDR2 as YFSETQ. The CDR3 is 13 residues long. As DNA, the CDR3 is TGCGCCAGCAGCTTGCCCTCTGGTAAAGAGCAGTTCTTC. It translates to CASSLPSGKEQFF.

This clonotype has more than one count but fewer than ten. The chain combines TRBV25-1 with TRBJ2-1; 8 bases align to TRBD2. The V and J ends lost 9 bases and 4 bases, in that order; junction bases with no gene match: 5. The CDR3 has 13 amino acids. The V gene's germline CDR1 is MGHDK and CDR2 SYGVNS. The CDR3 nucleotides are TGTGCCAGTACTAGCGGAGCTTACAATGAGCAGTTCTTC. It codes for CASTSGAYNEQFF.

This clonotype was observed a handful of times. The CDR3 DNA reads TGCGCCAGCAACCCGGACAGGGGCTACGAGCAGTACTTC. Its protein product is CASNPDRGYEQYF. The rearrangement joins TRBV5-1 to TRBJ2-7; 9 nucleotides agree with TRBD1. Germline trimming cut 6 bases from V and 3 bases from J; bases unmatched to any gene: 4. The CDR3 sequence is 13 residues long. Germline V gene data show CDR1 as SGHRS and CDR2 as YFSETQ.

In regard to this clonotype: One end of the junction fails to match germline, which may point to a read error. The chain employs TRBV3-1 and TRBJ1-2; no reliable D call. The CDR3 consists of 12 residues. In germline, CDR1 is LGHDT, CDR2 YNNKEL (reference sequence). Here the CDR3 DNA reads TGTGACAGCAGCAAAGATTTTGGGGGCTACACCTTC. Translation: CDSSKDFGGYTF.

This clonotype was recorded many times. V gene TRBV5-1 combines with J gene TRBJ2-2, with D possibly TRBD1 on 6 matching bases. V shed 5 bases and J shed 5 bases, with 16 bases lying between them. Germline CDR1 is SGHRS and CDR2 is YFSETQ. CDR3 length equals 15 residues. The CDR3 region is CASRPEGVRTGELFF. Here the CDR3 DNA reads TGCGCCAGCAGACCTGAGGGGGTTCGAACCGGGGAGCTGTTTTTT.

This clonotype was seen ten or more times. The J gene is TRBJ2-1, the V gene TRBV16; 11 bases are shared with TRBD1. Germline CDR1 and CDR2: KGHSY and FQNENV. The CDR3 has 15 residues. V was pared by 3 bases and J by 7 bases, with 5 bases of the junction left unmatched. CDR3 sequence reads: CASSQRDRGWNEQFF. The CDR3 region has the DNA TGTGCCAGCAGCCAGCGGGACAGGGGGTGGAATGAGCAGTTCTTC.

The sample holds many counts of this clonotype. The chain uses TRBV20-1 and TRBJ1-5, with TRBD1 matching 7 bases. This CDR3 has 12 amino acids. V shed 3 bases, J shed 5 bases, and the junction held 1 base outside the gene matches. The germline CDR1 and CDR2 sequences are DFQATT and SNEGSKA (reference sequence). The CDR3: CSASQGDQPQHF. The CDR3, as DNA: TGCAGTGCTAGCCAGGGGGATCAGCCCCAGCATTTT.

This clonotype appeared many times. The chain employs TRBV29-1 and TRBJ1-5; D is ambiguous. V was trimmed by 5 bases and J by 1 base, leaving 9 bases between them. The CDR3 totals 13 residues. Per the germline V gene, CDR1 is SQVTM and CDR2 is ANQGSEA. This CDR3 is CSVSVSSNQPQHF. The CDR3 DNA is TGCAGCGTTTCCGTTTCCAGCAATCAGCCCCAGCATTTT.

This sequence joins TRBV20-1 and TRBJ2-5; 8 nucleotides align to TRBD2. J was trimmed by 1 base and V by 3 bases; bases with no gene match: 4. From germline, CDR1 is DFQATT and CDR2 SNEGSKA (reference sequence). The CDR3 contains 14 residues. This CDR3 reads CSARRGATQETQYF. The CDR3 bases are TGCAGTGCTAGGCGGGGGGCCACCCAAGAGACCCAGTACTTC.